The 20 T cell receptor beta chains below were found in one sample sequenced in a study of neurological immune-mediated disorders. Documented time point: technical triplicate 2. TCRdb ran MiXCR on the 5' RACE reads and lists one entry per CDR3 protein. The sample holds about 59,000 distinct CDR3 sequences, around 24% seen once. What was sequenced was PBMCs. These receptors originate from a man in his sixties with HTLV-1-associated myelopathy (HAM/TSP).

This clonotype was recorded many times. The chain recombines TRBV20-1 with TRBJ2-5; 7 positions match TRBD2. The V gene's germline CDR1 is DFQATT and CDR2 SNEGSKA (reference sequence). The CDR3 has 13 amino acids. Trimming at V came to 1 base and at J to 3 bases, leaving 2 bases not matched to a gene. CDR3: CSARAGLEETQYF. In DNA form, the CDR3 reads TGCAGTGCTAGAGCCGGACTAGAAGAGACCCAGTACTTC.

This clonotype has a count of ten or more. The chain has TRBV20-1 and TRBJ2-7, with D perhaps TRBD1 (5 bases). Germline CDR1 reads DFQATT; CDR2 reads SNEGSKA (reference sequence). CDR3 length: 13 amino acids. The germline V and J ends were trimmed by 3 bases and 5 bases, with 14 bases remaining between them. The CDR3 nucleotides are TGCAGTGCTAGTCCCCTCGCCAGGGACGAGCAGTACTTC. Its protein product is CSASPLARDEQYF.

At least ten counts were recorded for this clonotype. This rearrangement joins TRBV7-8 to TRBJ2-7; 7 bases are a match to TRBD2. The CDR3 has 17 amino acids. Trimming at V came to 0 bases and at J to 3 bases, leaving 11 bases not matched to a gene. Germline V gene lookup returns CDR1 SGHVS and CDR2 FQNEAQ. CDR3: CASSLAVLRSSGYEQYF. Written as DNA, the CDR3 is TGTGCCAGCAGCTTAGCGGTTCTCAGGTCTAGCGGCTACGAGCAGTACTTC.

The chain links TRBV4-2 to TRBJ2-1, with D unclear. The V end lost 5 bases, the J end lost 12 bases, and 14 bases lay between the germline ends. There are 12 residues in the CDR3. Germline CDR1 is LGHNA and CDR2 is YNFKEQ. CDR3 DNA sequence: TGTGCCAGCAGCAACCCGGACCCCGCGCAGTTCTTC. Translation gives CASSNPDPAQFF.

The sample holds many counts of this clonotype. The V and J genes are TRBV3-1 and TRBJ2-1, with 8 bases lining up with TRBD1. CDR1 is LGHDT and CDR2 is YNNKEL in the germline V gene (reference sequence). V trimming: 4 bases; J trimming: 6 bases; junction bases outside the gene matches: 5. CDR3 length: 14 amino acids. CDR3 DNA: TGTGCCAGCAGCCGGGGACAGGTGGCCAATGAGCAGTTCTTC. The encoded protein is CASSRGQVANEQFF.

This clonotype was counted ten times or more. V is TRBV13 and J is TRBJ2-3, with D perhaps given as TRBD1 or TRBD2 (5 bases each). This CDR3 region has 15 residues. CDR1 is PRHDT and CDR2 is FYEKMQ in the germline V gene (reference sequence). Trimming stripped 5 bases from V and 3 bases from J, with 15 bases between. The CDR3 here is CASSPGAATTDTQYF. DNA for the CDR3: TGTGCCAGCAGCCCCGGGGCGGCAACAACAGATACGCAGTATTTT.

This chain uses TRBV6-6 with TRBJ1-1, with D hard to call. V lost 8 bases and J 7 bases, leaving 14 bases between the germline ends. Germline loops: CDR1 MNHNY, CDR2 SVGAGI (reference sequence). There are 12 residues in the CDR3. In nucleotides, the CDR3 is TGTGCCAGCCGATTTGTAACTGGTGAAGCTTTCTTT. Translated: CASRFVTGEAFF.

There are many counts of this clonotype. The chain joins TRBV20-1 to TRBJ2-3; perhaps TRBD2 as D (6 bases). V lost 6 bases, J lost 6 bases, and 19 bases lay in between. This CDR3 spans 14 amino acids. Germline-derived CDR1 and CDR2 are DFQATT and SNEGSKA (reference sequence). CDR3 nucleotide sequence: TGCAGTGCCAAGACTCGACAGAGCGGGGATACGCAGTATTTT. Amino acids: CSAKTRQSGDTQYF.

This clonotype came up a few times. The V and J genes are TRBV29-1 and TRBJ1-1; D is undetermined. Between the trimmed V and J ends, which lost 5 bases and 3 bases, there was a span of 4 bases. The CDR3 spans 10 residues. CDR1 is SQVTM, CDR2 ANQGSEA, per germline. CDR3 DNA: TGCAGCGTTTTAGACACTGAAGCTTTCTTT. It codes for CSVLDTEAFF. Using reference TRBV29-1 and TRBJ1-1 for the parts outside the CDR3, the full variable domain is SAVISQKPSRDICQRGTSLTIQCQVDSQVTMMFWYRQQPGQSLTLIATANQGSEATYESGFVIDKFPISRPNLTFSTLTVSNMSPEDSSIYLCSVLDTEAFFGQGTRLTVV.

This clonotype appeared many times. This chain connects TRBV5-5 to TRBJ2-5; the D gene is possibly TRBD1 (6 bases). V lost 2 bases to trimming and J lost 5 bases, with 10 bases between them. The CDR3 extends over 13 amino acids. Germline V lookup: CDR1 SGHKS, CDR2 YYEKEE (reference sequence). The CDR3: CASSFQGSETQYF. Here the CDR3 DNA reads TGTGCCAGCAGCTTTCAGGGGAGTGAGACCCAGTACTTC. The complete variable domain, with remaining parts taken from reference TRBV5-5 and TRBJ2-5, reads DAGVTQSPTHLIKTRGQQVTLRCSPISGHKSVSWYQQVLGQGPQFIFQYYEKEERGRGNFPDRFSARQFPNYSSELNVNALLLGDSALYLCASSFQGSETQYFGPGTRLLVL.

This clonotype was observed at least ten times. CDR3 residues: CASRRAVEQFF. DNA for the CDR3: TGTGCCAGCAGGAGAGCGGTTGAGCAGTTCTTC. This chain uses TRBV28 with TRBJ2-1, with D possibly TRBD2 on 5 matching bases. Trimming removed 6 bases at V and 9 bases at J, with 9 bases between. Germline V gene sequence: CDR1 MDHEN, CDR2 SYDVKM. This CDR3 is 11 amino acids long.

This clonotype was found many times. The chain carries TRBV29-1 and TRBJ1-5; possible D gene TRBD1, 5 bases. The CDR3 extends over 13 amino acids. Trimming removed 4 bases from V and 4 bases from J, with 11 bases in between. CDR1 SQVTM and CDR2 ANQGSEA come from the germline V gene. The DNA for the CDR3 is TGCAGCGTTGCAGGGAGGGGAAATCAGCCCCAGCATTTT. Its protein product is CSVAGRGNQPQHF.

This clonotype came up many times. V is TRBV20-1 and J is TRBJ2-5; tentative D call: TRBD2 (5 bases). The CDR3 has 12 residues. V lost 5 bases to trimming and J lost 5 bases, with 12 bases between them. Germline CDR1 reads DFQATT; CDR2 reads SNEGSKA (reference sequence). In nucleotides, the CDR3 is TGCAGTGCTGAGGGAGTCGACGAGACCCAGTACTTC. It yields the protein CSAEGVDETQYF.

This clonotype was detected ten times or more. The chain employs TRBV9 and TRBJ2-5, with D possibly being TRBD1 or TRBD2 (5 bases each). V was clipped by 5 bases and J by 1 base, with 15 bases between them. Germline V lookup: CDR1 SGDLS, CDR2 YYNGEE. The CDR3 has 15 amino acids. The CDR3, as DNA: TGTGCCAGCAGTTTGGGACCTTCAAGCCAAGAGACCCAGTACTTC. Its translation is CASSLGPSSQETQYF.

There are a few counts of this clonotype. The genes are TRBV5-1 and TRBJ2-2, with 7 bases fitting TRBD2. This CDR3 has 16 residues. Germline values: CDR1 SGHRS, CDR2 YFSETQ. The V gene end was trimmed by 1 base and the J gene end by 4 bases; junction bases not matched to a gene: 7. This chain's CDR3 is CASSLTGGSVTGELFF. The CDR3 DNA sequence: TGCGCCAGCAGCTTGACGGGCGGGAGTGTCACCGGGGAGCTGTTTTTT.

Many counts were recorded for this clonotype. V and J are TRBV7-9 and TRBJ1-1, with a possible D match to TRBD1 (6 bases). This CDR3 contains 17 residues. Trimming left V 0 bases short and J 1 base short, with 15 bases between. Germline V gene data show CDR1 as SEHNR and CDR2 as FQNEAQ (reference sequence). Written as DNA, the CDR3 is TGTGCCAGCAGCTTAGCCCCCCGACAGGAAGGGAACACTGAAGCTTTCTTT. Its translation: CASSLAPRQEGNTEAFF.

The chain couples TRBV7-9 to TRBJ2-7; D is undetermined. Germline values: CDR1 SEHNR, CDR2 FQNEAQ (reference sequence). The V end lost 1 base, the J end lost 0 bases, and 7 bases lay between the germline ends. The CDR3 consists of 14 residues. The CDR3 DNA sequence: TGTGCCAGCAGCTTAGGCAGAAACTCCTACGAGCAGTACTTC. Protein sequence: CASSLGRNSYEQYF.

This clonotype was counted ten times or more. The CDR3 reads CSARDRVSSLNEQFF. CDR3 DNA: TGCAGTGCTAGAGATCGGGTTAGCTCGCTTAATGAGCAGTTCTTC. The V and J genes are TRBV20-1 and TRBJ2-1; no clear D. The CDR3 has 15 amino acids. From germline, CDR1 is DFQATT and CDR2 SNEGSKA (reference sequence). V lost 0 bases and J 7 bases, leaving 16 bases between the germline ends.

This clonotype was seen repeatedly, ten times or more. The chain joins TRBV7-8 to TRBJ2-4; no clear D gene. The CDR3 has 14 amino acids. V was shortened by 0 bases and J by 10 bases, with 13 bases between the two germline ends. Looked up from germline, CDR1 is SGHVS and CDR2 is FQNEAQ. The CDR3 loop reads CASSLADDGRIQYF. The CDR3 DNA is TGTGCCAGCAGCTTAGCGGATGATGGTAGGATTCAGTACTTC.

This clonotype was counted many times. The J gene is TRBJ1-2, the V gene TRBV25-1; the D is unclear. The germline gives CDR1 MGHDK, CDR2 SYGVNS. Deletions cut 6 bases from V and 2 bases from J, with 7 bases between. The CDR3 extends over 12 amino acids. This chain's CDR3 is CASREGNYGYTF. The CDR3 DNA reads TGTGCCAGCAGGGAGGGAAACTATGGCTACACCTTC.